The clone carrying this T cell receptor (beta chain) was seen once. Germline CDR1 reads SGDLS; CDR2 reads YYNGEE. J was trimmed by 2 bases and V by 0 bases; bases with no gene match: 2. There are 14 residues in the CDR3. Sequencing used immunoSEQ multiplex PCR; TCRdb keeps in-frame clones, though not all of them. The sample includes 640,000 or so clones, around 87% of them seen just once. This sample was included in a study of shared T cell receptors in the human thymus. This sample also belongs to another study, concerning human thymus T cells. That paper notes: Thymus was obtained from resections taken during corrective heart surgery.

The sequence came from a boy less than two years old with a congenital heart defect. Material: thymocytes. This rearrangement joins TRBV9 to TRBJ2-7; 7 nucleotides line up with TRBD1. The CDR3 nucleotides are TGTGCCAGCAGCGTAGACGGGACAGCCTACGAGCAGTACTTC. Amino acids: CASSVDGTAYEQYF.